This entry is about one TCR beta chain. This CDR3 has 12 residues. Trimming removed 8 bases from V and 3 bases from J, with 10 bases in between. Germline CDR1 and CDR2: MNHEY and SVGAGI. This entry comes from a study of technical replicates of blood from a few donors. Produced via immunoSEQ multiplex PCR; TCRdb's table is partial and in-frame only. The table includes more than 60,000 clones, 85% to 95% detected once. This receptor was taken from a human donor in good health. This chain uses TRBV6-5 with TRBJ2-5; D is ambiguous. Sample: T cells isolated from PBMCs. The CDR3: CASGSIKETQYF. The DNA of the CDR3 is TGTGCCAGCGGCAGTATCAAAGAGACCCAGTACTTC.